These T cell receptor beta chains were read from a single sample in a study of tumor-infiltrating lymphocytes in primary liver carcinoma. A single record per CDR3 protein comes from TCRdb applying MiXCR to the multiplex PCR reads. The sample holds 300,000 to 400,000 distinct CDR3 sequences, roughly 61% seen once. Sequencing was done on a sample of peripheral blood. The receptors here all came from a man aged 35-49 years with primary liver carcinoma and hepatitis B virus infection. Both conserved end residues are trimmed from each CDR3. Fields, in order: V gene, J gene, CDR3 protein.

>TRBV6-1|TRBJ1-6
ASSDDWTGVFRSPLH
>TRBV7-9|TRBJ2-3
PSSRSTDTQY
>TRBV7-9|TRBJ1-2
ASSLGQIAHYGYT
>TRBV5-5|TRBJ1-2
ASSSYTGNYGYT
>TRBV11-1|TRBJ2-1
ASSLAGGQGAREQF
>TRBV11-3|TRBJ2-1
ASSLDLWVGERF
>TRBV14|TRBJ2-6
ASSQERGAGANVLT
>TRBV5-5|TRBJ1-2
ASSQTPGVEYGYT
>TRBV6-2/TRBV6-3|TRBJ2-2
ASSRPTTGELF
>TRBV6-1|TRBJ2-2
ASRAKNTGELF
>TRBV11-3|TRBJ2-2
ASSFGSGTGELF
>TRBV14|TRBJ2-5
ASSQDRWASETRY
>TRBV11-2|TRBJ2-1
DSSIHPLVLEQF
>TRBV10-3|TRBJ2-7
ATLPGTSSYEQY
>TRBV6-5|TRBJ1-2
ASSYSGEYYGYT
>TRBV6-2/TRBV6-3|TRBJ2-1
TSSHWAYNEQF
>TRBV6-2/TRBV6-3|TRBJ2-3
ASSYPGVAETSTDTQY
>TRBV12-3/TRBV12-4|TRBJ1-5
ASSLNREEQPQH
>TRBV6-2/TRBV6-3|TRBJ2-7
ASRPQGFYDEQY
>TRBV11-2|TRBJ2-7
ASSSTEPYEQY
>TRBV11-2|TRBJ2-2
ASSFTGVNTGELF
>TRBV11-2|TRBJ1-1
ASSRSWGEAF
>TRBV11-2|TRBJ2-5
ASSHQETQY
>TRBV12-3/TRBV12-4|TRBJ2-1
ASSPGRVSYNEPL
>TRBV10-3|TRBJ2-1
ATRGSDEQF
>TRBV12-3/TRBV12-4|TRBJ2-6
ASSLSSGANVLT
>TRBV11-1|TRBJ2-3
ASSVGQRGTDTQY
>TRBV5-6|TRBJ1-1
ASGFRSRGAEAF
>TRBV6-6|TRBJ2-1
ASSYLARELDNEQF
>TRBV12-3/TRBV12-4|TRBJ1-5
ASSKSRGQSNQPQH
>TRBV4-3|TRBJ2-1
ASSQGVGLSSYNEQF
>TRBV11-2|TRBJ2-3
ASSPYGGSHTDTQY